Shown below are 27 T cell receptor beta chains from a single sample sequenced in a study of blood T cell repertoires in COVID-19. Produced via immunoSEQ multiplex PCR; TCRdb's table is partial and in-frame only. The sample carries fewer than 55,000 clones, 80% to 85% recorded once. The material sequenced was peripheral blood. Receptors were obtained from an elderly woman with COVID-19, enrolled during active disease.

The rearrangement uses TRBV24-1 and TRBJ2-1; no clear D. The germline CDR1 and CDR2 sequences are KGHDR and SFDVKD. V was trimmed by 2 bases and J by 4 bases, leaving 2 bases between them. The CDR3 is 12 amino acids. In DNA form, the CDR3 reads TGTGCCACCAGTGATTCTTACAATGAGCAGTTCTTC. As protein: CATSDSYNEQFF.

V usage is TRBV5-1 and J usage is TRBJ2-1; 9 bases line up with TRBD1. The J segment lost 6 bases and the V segment lost 4 bases, leaving 11 bases of the junction unmatched. CDR1 is SGHRS and CDR2 is YFSETQ in the germline V gene. The CDR3 is 16 residues long. The CDR3 loop is CASSPDGTGWGNEQFF. CDR3 sequence (DNA): TGCGCCAGCAGCCCCGACGGGACAGGGTGGGGCAATGAGCAGTTCTTC.

The J gene is TRBJ1-4, the V gene TRBV5-1; TRBD1 agrees at 8 bases. CDR1 SGHRS and CDR2 YFSETQ come from the germline V gene. This CDR3 region has 16 residues. V dropped 2 bases and J dropped 7; count of bases not matched to a gene: 10. This CDR3 reads CASSFLSGGRGEKLFF. The CDR3 bases are TGCGCCAGCAGCTTTCTTTCAGGGGGCAGGGGTGAAAAACTGTTTTTT.

The genes are TRBV13 and TRBJ2-6; D unclear. Germline values: CDR1 PRHDT, CDR2 FYEKMQ (reference sequence). This CDR3 is built from 17 residues. Trimming stripped 5 bases from V and 0 bases from J, with 14 bases between. This chain's CDR3 is CASSRGSESSGANVLTF. The CDR3 DNA reads as TGTGCCAGCAGCCGCGGATCGGAAAGCTCTGGGGCCAACGTCCTGACTTTC.

The CDR3 DNA sequence: TGTGCCAGCAGCCCGGGACTGCACTGGTCCTACGAGCAGTACTTC. This gives the protein CASSPGLHWSYEQYF. This chain connects TRBV3-1 (or the pseudogene TRBV3-2) to TRBJ2-7, with D tentatively TRBD2 (6 bases). Germline V gene lookup returns CDR1 LGHDT and CDR2 YNNKEL (reference sequence). The V end was cut by 4 bases, the J end by 1 base, with 14 bases between. The CDR3 consists of 15 residues.

The count of this clone is one. The rearrangement joins TRBV12-5 to TRBJ2-3; 9 nucleotides align to TRBD1. CDR1 is LGHNT and CDR2 is FRNRAP in the germline V gene. After removal of 5 bases from V and 3 bases from J, the junction contained 6 bases not matched to a gene. This CDR3 spans 15 amino acids. The CDR3 sequence: CASGGGDRETDTQYF. CDR3 sequence (DNA): TGTGCTAGTGGTGGAGGGGACAGGGAAACAGATACGCAGTATTTT.

The genes are TRBV18 and TRBJ2-1, with TRBD2 identical over 7 bases. CDR3 length equals 13 residues. Per germline, CDR1 KGHSH and CDR2 LQKENI. V was pared by 6 bases and J by 6 bases, with 5 bases of the junction left unmatched. The CDR3 is CASSIGEGNEQFF. The CDR3 DNA reads as TGTGCCAGCTCGATAGGGGAGGGCAATGAGCAGTTCTTC.

The gene calls are TRBV10-1 and TRBJ2-3, with 13 bases fitting TRBD2. The V gene's germline CDR1 is WNHNN and CDR2 SYGVQD (reference sequence). J lost 2 bases, V lost 5 bases, and 4 bases had no gene match. The CDR3 covers 16 residues. The CDR3 sequence is CASSWGLAGLTDTQYF. The CDR3 DNA is TGCGCCAGCAGTTGGGGACTAGCGGGGCTCACAGATACGCAGTATTTT.

V is TRBV6-6 and J is TRBJ1-3; D gene uncertain. The CDR3 is 16 amino acids. Trimming removed 2 bases from V and 0 bases from J, with 11 bases in between. Germline V gives CDR1 MNHNY, CDR2 SVGAGI (reference sequence). The CDR3 coding sequence is TGTGCCAGCAGTTACCCGCACAGCTCCTCTGGAAACACCATATATTTT. Translation gives CASSYPHSSSGNTIYF.

The chain recombines TRBV24-1 with TRBJ1-6, with a possible D match to TRBD1 (5 bases). Trimming stripped 7 bases from V and 3 bases from J, with 12 bases between. The CDR3 runs to 15 residues. CDR1 and CDR2 (germline): KGHDR, SFDVKD. The CDR3 spells CATRIQGRYNSPLHF. Written as DNA, the CDR3 is TGTGCCACCAGAATTCAGGGTCGCTATAATTCACCCCTCCACTTT.

This clone was picked up a small number of times. The chain carries TRBV29-1 and TRBJ2-7; weak D call: TRBD1 (7 bases). Trimming stripped 6 bases from V and 9 bases from J, with 21 bases between. The CDR3 totals 13 residues. Germline V CDR1 and CDR2: SQVTM, ANQGSEA. CDR3 protein: CSVQGGTASVQYF. The CDR3 bases are TGCAGCGTCCAGGGGGGAACAGCATCCGTGCAGTACTTC.

V usage is TRBV5-1 and J usage is TRBJ2-7; 9 positions agree with TRBD1. The CDR3 runs to 13 residues. The V gene's germline CDR1 is SGHRS and CDR2 YFSETQ. V lost 7 bases, J lost 2 bases, and 4 bases stayed unmatched. This CDR3 reads CASGGTGPYEQYF. For the CDR3, the DNA is TGCGCCAGCGGCGGGACAGGGCCCTACGAGCAGTACTTC.

This clone has only a few counts. J is TRBJ2-7 and V is TRBV2, with TRBD2 matching over 13 bases. The CDR3 runs 14 residues. In germline, CDR1 is SNHLY, CDR2 FYNNEI. The trim removed 6 bases at V and 3 bases at J, leaving 2 bases unmatched. CDR3 loop: CASRGTSGIYEQYF. CDR3 in DNA: TGTGCCAGCAGGGGGACTAGCGGGATCTACGAGCAGTACTTC.

The chain carries TRBV27 and TRBJ1-6, with 7 bases lining up with TRBD1. V was pared by 5 bases and J by 9 bases, with 7 bases of the junction left unmatched. Per germline, CDR1 MNHEY and CDR2 SMNVEV (reference sequence). The CDR3 runs 14 residues. The CDR3 sequence: CASSPAGGISPLHF. As DNA, the CDR3 is TGTGCCAGCAGTCCCGCAGGGGGGATTTCACCCCTCCACTTT.

This chain uses TRBV3-1 (or the pseudogene TRBV3-2) with TRBJ2-7; D is unclear. Germline CDR1 and CDR2: LGHDT and YNNKEL (reference sequence). The CDR3 has 12 amino acids. Trimming left V 6 bases short and J 0 bases short, with 6 bases between. The CDR3 DNA follows: TGTGCCAGCAGTCATAGCTCCTACGAGCAGTACTTC. This sequence encodes CASSHSSYEQYF.

The gene calls are TRBV7-2 and TRBJ1-1; TRBD1 aligns across 7 bases. The J segment lost 5 bases and the V segment lost 5 bases, leaving 11 bases of the junction unmatched. The CDR3 is 15 residues long. Germline CDR1 and CDR2: SGHTA and FQGNSA. CDR3 sequence reads: CASSIVRGRVTEAFF. The CDR3 DNA reads TGTGCCAGCAGCATTGTTAGGGGGCGAGTGACTGAAGCTTTCTTT.

V is TRBV3-1 (or the pseudogene TRBV3-2) and J is TRBJ1-6; tentatively, D is TRBD1 (5 bases). The CDR3 contains 13 residues. V was pared by 5 bases and J by 6 bases, with 8 bases between. Germline lookup yields CDR1 LGHDT and CDR2 YNNKEL (reference sequence). This CDR3 is CASSRRGNSPLHF. Here the CDR3 DNA reads TGTGCCAGCAGCAGGAGGGGTAATTCACCCCTCCACTTT.

V usage is TRBV15 and J usage is TRBJ2-7; 8 bases are a match to TRBD2. Germline V gene lookup returns CDR1 LNHNV and CDR2 YYDKDF (reference sequence). The CDR3 sequence is 15 residues long. The V segment lost 3 bases and the J segment 6 bases; nucleotides outside the gene matches: 10. The CDR3 coding sequence is TGTGCCACCAGCAGCGGGTTCGGGAGGGCCTCCGAGCAGTACTTC. This translates into CATSSGFGRASEQYF.

The V call is TRBV6-5, the J call TRBJ1-1; D is possibly TRBD1 (5 bases). This CDR3 comprises 14 residues. V was cut by 6 bases and J by 0 bases, with 11 bases left in between. Germline V gene sequence: CDR1 MNHEY, CDR2 SVGAGI. The CDR3 coding sequence is TGTGCCAGCAGCTGGGGGGGGGTGAACACTGAAGCTTTCTTT. Amino acids: CASSWGGVNTEAFF.

The chain uses TRBV10-3 and TRBJ2-7; D perhaps matches TRBD2 (5 bases). The length of the CDR3 is 13 residues. The V end lost 6 bases, the J end lost 1 base, and 10 bases lay between the germline ends. Germline CDR1 is ENHRY and CDR2 is SYGVKD. The CDR3 is CAISDRGSYEQYF. For the CDR3, the DNA is TGTGCCATCAGCGACCGGGGATCCTACGAGCAGTACTTC.

The chain employs TRBV7-8 and TRBJ1-4; no definite D call. Germline V lookup: CDR1 SGHVS, CDR2 FQNEAQ. The length of the CDR3 is 15 residues. V was clipped by 5 bases and J by 0 bases, with 10 bases between them. Here the CDR3 reads CASSRESATNEKLFF. CDR3 DNA: TGTGCCAGCAGCCGAGAAAGCGCAACTAATGAAAAACTGTTTTTT. The full variable domain, in which reference TRBV7-8 and TRBJ1-4 provide the parts outside the CDR3, is GAGVSQSPRYKVAKRGQDVALRCDPISGHVSLFWYQQALGQGPEFLTYFQNEAQLDKSGLPSDRFFAERPEGSVSTLKIQRTQQEDSAVYLCASSRESATNEKLFFGSGTQLSVL.

This clone was seen a handful of times. The chain has TRBV25-1 and TRBJ2-3, with D unclear. Per germline, CDR1 MGHDK and CDR2 SYGVNS. The V end lost 3 bases, the J end lost 0 bases, and 10 bases lay between the germline ends. The CDR3 sequence is 15 residues long. CDR3 in DNA: TGTGCCAGCAGTGATCCAGGCCCTAGCACAGATACGCAGTATTTT. Its protein is CASSDPGPSTDTQYF.

This clone occurred a few times. The genes are TRBV2 and TRBJ1-3; unclear D gene. Deletions cut 2 bases from V and 4 bases from J, with 3 bases between. This CDR3 contains 12 residues. Germline CDR1 SNHLY, CDR2 FYNNEI. The CDR3 region is CASSEQGNTIYF. CDR3 sequence (DNA): TGTGCCAGCAGTGAACAGGGAAACACCATATATTTT.

The rearrangement uses TRBV27 and TRBJ2-2; a possible D gene is TRBD2 (6 bases). From germline, CDR1 is MNHEY and CDR2 SMNVEV (reference sequence). Trimming took off 7 bases at V and 0 bases at J, with 12 bases between the two ends. The CDR3 runs 15 residues. CDR3 in DNA: TGTGCCAGCACTCTGGACTACGCGAACACCGGGGAGCTGTTTTTT. It yields the protein CASTLDYANTGELFF.

V is TRBV25-1 and J is TRBJ1-1; D gene ambiguous. CDR1 is MGHDK, CDR2 SYGVNS, per germline. This CDR3 has 11 residues. The V end was cut by 6 bases, the J end by 3 bases, with 5 bases between. CDR3 coding DNA: TGTGCCAGCAGCAGATACACTGAAGCTTTCTTT. This translates into CASSRYTEAFF. Looking up the rest from reference TRBV25-1 and TRBJ1-1 gives the full variable domain: EADIYQTPRYLVIGTGKKITLECSQTMGHDKMYWYQQDPGMELHLIHYSYGVNSTEKGDLSSESTVSRIRTEHFPLTLESARPSHTSQYLCASSRYTEAFFGQGTRLTVV.

V is TRBV7-2 and J is TRBJ2-2, with TRBD2 matching over 11 bases. This CDR3 is built from 15 residues. J was trimmed by 2 bases and V by 6 bases; bases with no gene match: 2. The germline V gene encodes CDR1 SGHTA and CDR2 FQGNSA. DNA for the CDR3: TGTGCCAGCAGAGGGACTAGCGGAAACACCGGGGAGCTGTTTTTT. It yields the protein CASRGTSGNTGELFF.

CDR3 nucleotides: TGCGCCAGCAGCTTCCAGGGCGGGACGGGGACAGGAGAGACCCAGTACTTC. The encoded protein is CASSFQGGTGTGETQYF. V is TRBV5-1 and J is TRBJ2-5; 8 bases fit TRBD1. Germline lookup yields CDR1 SGHRS and CDR2 YFSETQ. The V and J ends lost 2 bases and 4 bases, in that order; junction bases with no gene match: 13. This CDR3 contains 17 residues.